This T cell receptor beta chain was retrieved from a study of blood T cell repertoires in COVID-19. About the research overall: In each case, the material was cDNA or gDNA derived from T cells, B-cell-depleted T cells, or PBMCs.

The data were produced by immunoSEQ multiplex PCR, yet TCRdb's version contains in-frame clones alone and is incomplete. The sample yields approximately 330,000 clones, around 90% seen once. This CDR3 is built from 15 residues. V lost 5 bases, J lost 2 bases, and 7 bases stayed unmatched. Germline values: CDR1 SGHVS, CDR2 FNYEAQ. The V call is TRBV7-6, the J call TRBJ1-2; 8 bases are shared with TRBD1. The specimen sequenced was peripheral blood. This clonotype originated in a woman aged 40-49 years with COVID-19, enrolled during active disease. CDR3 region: CASSNRQGTNYGYTF. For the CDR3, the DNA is TGTGCCAGCAGCAATCGACAGGGGACCAACTATGGCTACACCTTC.